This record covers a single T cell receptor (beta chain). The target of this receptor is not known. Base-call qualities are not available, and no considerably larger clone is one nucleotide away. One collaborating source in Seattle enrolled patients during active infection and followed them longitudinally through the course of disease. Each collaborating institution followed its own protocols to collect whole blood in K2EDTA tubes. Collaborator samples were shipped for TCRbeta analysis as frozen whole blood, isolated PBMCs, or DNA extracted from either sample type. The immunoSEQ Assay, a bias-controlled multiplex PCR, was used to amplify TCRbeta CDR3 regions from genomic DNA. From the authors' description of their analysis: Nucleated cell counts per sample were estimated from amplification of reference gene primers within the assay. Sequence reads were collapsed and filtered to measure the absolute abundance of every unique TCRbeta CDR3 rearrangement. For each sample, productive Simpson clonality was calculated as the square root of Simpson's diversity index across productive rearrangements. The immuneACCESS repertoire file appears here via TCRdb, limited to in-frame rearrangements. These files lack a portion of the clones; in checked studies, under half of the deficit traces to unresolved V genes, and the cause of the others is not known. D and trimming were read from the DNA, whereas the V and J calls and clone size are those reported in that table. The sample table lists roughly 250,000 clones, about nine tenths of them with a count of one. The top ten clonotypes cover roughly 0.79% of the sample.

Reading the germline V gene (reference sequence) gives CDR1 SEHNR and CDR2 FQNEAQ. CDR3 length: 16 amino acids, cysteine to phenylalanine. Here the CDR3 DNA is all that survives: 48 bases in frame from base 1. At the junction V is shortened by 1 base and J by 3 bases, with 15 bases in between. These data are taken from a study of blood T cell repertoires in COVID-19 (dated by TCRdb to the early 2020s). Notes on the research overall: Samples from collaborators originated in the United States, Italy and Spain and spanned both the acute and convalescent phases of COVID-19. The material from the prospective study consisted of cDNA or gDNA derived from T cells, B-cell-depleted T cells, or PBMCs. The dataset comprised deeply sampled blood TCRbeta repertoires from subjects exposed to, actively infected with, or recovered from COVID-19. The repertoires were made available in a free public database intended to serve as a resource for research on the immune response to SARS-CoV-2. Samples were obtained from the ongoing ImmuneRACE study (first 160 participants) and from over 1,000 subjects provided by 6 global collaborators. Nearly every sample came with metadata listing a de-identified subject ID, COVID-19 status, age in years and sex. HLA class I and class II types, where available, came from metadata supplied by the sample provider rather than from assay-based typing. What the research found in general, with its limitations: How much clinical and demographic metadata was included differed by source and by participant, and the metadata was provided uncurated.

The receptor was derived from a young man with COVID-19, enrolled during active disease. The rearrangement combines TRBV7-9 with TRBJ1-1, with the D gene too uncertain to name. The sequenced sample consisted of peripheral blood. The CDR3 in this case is CASSLGSVGLHTEAFF. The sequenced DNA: TGTGCCAGCAGCTTAGGGTCGGTCGGGTTGCACACTGAAGCTTTCTTT.